One sample yielded the 14 T cell receptor beta chains listed below, sequenced in a study of blood T cells in healthy people across ages. With a J-beta primer mix and a sample-barcoded 5' primer, a second PCR ran roughly 6 to 12 cycles. TCRdb passed the 5' RACE reads through MiXCR, listing each CDR3 protein once. The profile shows 850,000 to 950,000 distinct CDR3 sequences, roughly 26% of them singletons. The specimen sequenced was blood. The receptors originated from an elderly woman in good health.

This clonotype was counted ten times or more. The rearrangement joins TRBV12-3 or TRBV12-4 to TRBJ2-5; possibly TRBD2 for D (5 bases). The CDR3 runs 15 residues. V was pared by 5 bases and J by 1 base, with 14 bases between. The CDR3, as DNA: TGTGCCAGCAGTAGGATGCGAGGGCCCCAAGAGACCCAGTACTTC. It encodes CASSRMRGPQETQYF.

This clonotype came up many times. The V gene is TRBV7-8, the J gene TRBJ2-5, with 9 bases lining up with TRBD2. From germline, CDR1 is SGHVS and CDR2 FQNEAQ. V dropped 5 bases and J dropped 5; count of bases not matched to a gene: 9. The CDR3 has 15 residues. The CDR3 here is CASSPVRGGGETQYF. The CDR3 DNA sequence: TGTGCCAGCAGCCCTGTGCGGGGGGGCGGGGAGACCCAGTACTTC.

This clonotype has only a few counts. The chain joins TRBV20-1 to TRBJ1-1; D is unclear. The CDR3 consists of 12 residues. CDR1 is DFQATT and CDR2 is SNEGSKA in the germline V gene (reference sequence). V was trimmed by 1 base and J by 6 bases, leaving 9 bases between them. The CDR3 DNA reads TGCAGTGCTAGAGGGACTACCGCTGAAGCTTTCTTT. It specifies CSARGTTAEAFF.

This clonotype showed up just a few times. The rearrangement links TRBV3-1 to TRBJ1-1, with 7 positions matching TRBD1. Germline loops: CDR1 LGHDT, CDR2 YNNKEL (reference sequence). The V segment lost 6 bases and the J segment 7 bases; nucleotides outside the gene matches: 11. The length of the CDR3 is 14 residues. The CDR3: CASSGQAAPSEAFF. The CDR3 coding sequence is TGTGCCAGCAGTGGACAGGCCGCTCCAAGTGAAGCTTTCTTT.

CDR3 sequence: CASSLYMTTYGYTF. The CDR3 nucleotides are TGTGCCAGCAGCTTATACATGACTACCTATGGCTACACCTTC. The J gene is TRBJ1-2, the V gene TRBV7-9; D gene ambiguous. Germline loops: CDR1 SEHNR, CDR2 FQNEAQ (reference sequence). The CDR3 is 14 residues long. V was pared by 2 bases and J by 4 bases, with 11 bases between. The complete variable domain, with remaining parts taken from reference TRBV7-9 and TRBJ1-2, reads DTGVSQNPRHKITKRGQNVTFRCDPISEHNRLYWYRQTLGQGPEFLTYFQNEAQLEKSRLLSDRFSAERPKGSFSTLEIQRTEQGDSAMYLCASSLYMTTYGYTFGSGTRLTVV.

This clonotype occurred many times. This chain uses TRBV15 with TRBJ2-3; 9 bases are shared with TRBD2. Germline values: CDR1 LNHNV, CDR2 YYDKDF (reference sequence). CDR3 length equals 15 residues. With 5 bases clipped from V and 2 bases from J, the junction kept 5 bases outside the gene matches. For the CDR3, the DNA is TGTGCCACCAGCGCGGGGGGGGGCCCCACAGATACGCAGTATTTT. Translation gives CATSAGGGPTDTQYF.

This clonotype came up a few times. J is TRBJ1-6 and V is TRBV11-2; 8 bases fit TRBD1. Germline V lookup: CDR1 SGHAT, CDR2 FQNNGV. The V gene end was trimmed by 3 bases and the J gene end by 10 bases; junction bases not matched to a gene: 5. This CDR3 spans 14 amino acids. The CDR3 sequence is CASSFNPGGSPLHF. CDR3 nucleotide sequence: TGTGCCAGCAGCTTTAACCCAGGGGGCTCACCCCTCCACTTT. Full variable domain (outside the CDR3, taken from reference TRBV11-2 and TRBJ1-6): EAGVAQSPRYKIIEKRQSVAFWCNPISGHATLYWYQQILGQGPKLLIQFQNNGVVDDSQLPKDRFSAERLKGVDSTLKIQPAKLEDSAVYLCASSFNPGGSPLHFGNGTRLTVT.

This clonotype was observed many times. This rearrangement joins TRBV6-5 to TRBJ2-4; tentative D call: TRBD2 (6 bases). V was shortened by 7 bases and J by 3 bases, with 16 bases between the two germline ends. Germline CDR1 is MNHEY and CDR2 is SVGAGI. The CDR3 has 15 amino acids. Written as DNA, the CDR3 is TGTGCCAGCATGGGACTCGACAGTGGCAAAAACATTCAGTACTTC. Amino acids: CASMGLDSGKNIQYF.

Ten or more counts support this clonotype. The chain links TRBV5-1 to TRBJ2-1, with D maybe TRBD1 (5 bases). The length of the CDR3 is 15 residues. Germline CDR1 is SGHRS and CDR2 is YFSETQ. Trimming shortened V by 4 bases and J by 0 bases, and 11 bases separated the two germline ends. For the CDR3, the DNA is TGCGCCAGCAGCATCGGACACACCTCCTACAATGAGCAGTTCTTC. It is translated as CASSIGHTSYNEQFF.

This clonotype showed up many times. The rearrangement uses TRBV2 and TRBJ2-3; D gene uncertain. This CDR3 is 14 amino acids long. The germline V gene has CDR1 SNHLY and CDR2 FYNNEI. Trimming took 7 bases from V and 2 from J, leaving 13 bases between them. The CDR3 spells CASKMTLLTDTQYF. CDR3 DNA: TGTGCCAGCAAAATGACTCTCCTCACAGATACGCAGTATTTT. The entire variable domain, with the rest obtained from reference TRBV2 and TRBJ2-3, is as follows: EPEVTQTPSHQVTQMGQEVILRCVPISNHLYFYWYRQILGQKVEFLVSFYNNEISEKSEIFDDQFSVERPDGSNFTLKIRSTKLEDSAMYFCASKMTLLTDTQYFGPGTRLTVL.

This clonotype was observed at least ten times. The V call is TRBV6-2 or TRBV6-3, the J call TRBJ2-1, with D unclear. Looked up from germline, CDR1 is MNHEY and CDR2 is SVGEGT. The germline V and J ends were trimmed by 6 bases and 13 bases, with 13 bases remaining between them. The CDR3 consists of 11 residues. The CDR3 spells CASRYLDGQFF. The CDR3 DNA reads TGTGCCAGCAGATATCTCGACGGACAGTTCTTC.

This chain joins TRBV5-1 and TRBJ1-4, with 7 bases identical to TRBD1. The CDR3 runs 15 residues. The junction had 6 bases not matched to a gene; V was cut back by 5 bases and J by 2 bases. CDR1 and CDR2 from the germline V gene are SGHRS and YFSETQ. DNA of the CDR3: TGCGCCAGCAGGGATGGAGGGGGCACTAATGAAAAACTGTTTTTT. Amino acid sequence: CASRDGGGTNEKLFF.

This clonotype was seen many times. The chain has TRBV10-3 and TRBJ2-7; 11 positions agree with TRBD2. This CDR3 has 14 amino acids. From germline, CDR1 is ENHRY and CDR2 SYGVKD. V lost 6 bases, J lost 4 bases, and 5 bases stayed unmatched. The CDR3 DNA follows: TGTGCCATCAGCTTCGGGACTAGCGGATACGAGCAGTACTTC. Protein: CAISFGTSGYEQYF.

This clonotype was detected many times. The chain recombines TRBV6-5 with TRBJ1-6; D is perhaps TRBD1 (5 bases). Germline CDR1 and CDR2: MNHEY and SVGAGI. CDR3 length: 17 residues. Deletions cut 6 bases from V and 4 bases from J, with 19 bases between. CDR3 in amino acids: CASSLKLQGGYNSPLHF. CDR3 coding DNA: TGTGCCAGCAGCCTAAAGCTTCAGGGAGGATATAATTCACCCCTCCACTTT.